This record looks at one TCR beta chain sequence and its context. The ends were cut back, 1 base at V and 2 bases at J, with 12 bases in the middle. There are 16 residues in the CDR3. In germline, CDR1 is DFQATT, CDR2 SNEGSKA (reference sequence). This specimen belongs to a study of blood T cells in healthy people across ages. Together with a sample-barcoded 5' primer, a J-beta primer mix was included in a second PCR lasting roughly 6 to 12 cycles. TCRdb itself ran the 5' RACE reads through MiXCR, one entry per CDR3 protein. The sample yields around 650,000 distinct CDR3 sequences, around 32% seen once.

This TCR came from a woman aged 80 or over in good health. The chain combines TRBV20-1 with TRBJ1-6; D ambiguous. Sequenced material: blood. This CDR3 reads CSARGSDRTYNSPLHF. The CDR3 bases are TGCAGTGCTAGAGGGTCCGACCGAACCTATAATTCACCCCTCCACTTT.